This section outlines one TCR beta chain sequence together with its context. This clone's antigen is unknown. Base qualities are not at hand, and no much larger clone is one base apart. The CDR3 numbers 15 residues from cysteine through phenylalanine. Kept here is only the CDR3 DNA, which spans 45 bases and is read in frame from base 1. CDR1 SGHRS and CDR2 YFSETQ were looked up in the germline V gene. Compared with germline, V lacks 4 bases and J lacks 0 bases; bases without a gene match: 5. These data are taken from a study of T cells in localized non-small cell lung cancer (dated by TCRdb to about 2020). A note on the overall study: T cell repertoires of approximately 250 early-stage NSCLC patients were analyzed, with tumors being compared against uninvolved tumor-adjacent lungs. All 240 or so NSCLC patients in the cohort were treatment-naive and had localized lung tumors that were resected. A mean age of approximately 70 years was recorded for the NSCLC patients, of whom roughly 130 were male and over 100 were female.

The immunoSEQ Assay was used to sequence TCR beta CDR3 regions from DNA. The source study handled its data this way. T cell density was computed as TCR beta template counts normalized to usable DNA estimated by amplifying housekeeping genes. Richness was estimated using the preseqR package, with extrapolation to 400,000 templates for PBMC samples and to 120,000 templates for tissue samples. Clonality was defined as one minus Pielou's evenness. To identify tissue-enriched TCRs, differential abundance testing was run on productive amino-acid clonotypes with a minimum total count of 5 and an alpha of 0.1. Repertoire overlap between compartments was quantified with the Jaccard Index and Morisita Overlap Index. TCR beta CDR3s were clustered by GLIPH together with public tetramer-defined viral CDR3s, and at least three viral sequences plus V-gene enrichment were required for viral motifs. TCRdb provides this immuneACCESS table in a form limited to in-frame rearrangements. Some clones are lacking; in checked studies, under half of them reflect an unresolved V gene, and why the rest are absent is not known. The DNA gave D and trimming, while V, J and clone size come from that table. Across this sample there are tens of thousands of clones, with about 83% seen only once. The ten largest clonotypes hold approximately 2.5% of the sample.

At diagnosis, tumor, uninvolved tumor-adjacent lung and peripheral blood were collected and then preserved as a mix of FFPE and fresh-frozen material. Blood samples were analyzed as peripheral blood mononuclear cells for TCR repertoire profiling. Overall results and qualifications from the work: Multi-region tumor sequencing was not performed, so intratumor heterogeneity could not be excluded. The highest T cell clonality was observed in uninvolved tumor-adjacent lung, where clonality exceeded that of tumor, suggesting that antigenic responses were more focused in uninvolved tumor-adjacent lung. A median of around 50 of the top 100 tumor clones were detected in paired uninvolved adjacent lung, and some 28 of these tumor clones were also found among the top 100 clones of the paired uninvolved adjacent lung. Because the study design was exploratory, TCR variables were selected using unadjusted p-values without false-discovery rate correction. Higher blood T cell density associated with longer overall survival, while higher adjacent-lung clonality associated with shorter survival.

The sequenced sample was peripheral blood, obtained before any cancer treatment. This TCR derives from a man between 40 and 70 years old with stage I lung adenocarcinoma. The chain was built from TRBV5-1 and TRBJ1-1; 8 nucleotides in the junction match TRBD1. The sequenced DNA is TGCGCCAGCAGCCCGGACAGGGTCATGAACACTGAAGCTTTCTTT. Translated, this is CASSPDRVMNTEAFF. When the CDR3 is completed using the reference TRBV5-1 and TRBJ1-1 genes on either side, the full variable domain is KAGVTQTPRYLIKTRGQQVTLSCSPISGHRSVSWYQQTPGQGLQFLFEYFSETQRNKGNFPGRFSGRQFSNSRSEMNVSTLELGDSALYLCASSPDRVMNTEAFFGQGTRLTVV.